This entry is about one T cell receptor beta chain. Its antigen is unknown. Primers included in the PCR were 60 Vbeta and 13 Jbeta primers. This table comes from immunoSEQ multiplex PCR, and its TCRdb copy is limited to in-frame clones, with some not included. Among about 100,000 clones listed, about 76% were seen once. The data belong to a study of cytomegalovirus exposure and HLA in healthy donors. Study conclusions and caveats: Within an earlier analysis, most TCR beta V segments proved productive either about 87% or about 30% of the time.

This TCR came from a man in his forties in good health and CMV-seropositive. The sequenced sample was PBMCs.

This CDR3 reads CSVEGDRGGTDTQYF. The CDR3 region has the DNA TGCAGCGTTGAAGGGGACAGGGGCGGCACAGATACGCAGTATTTT. The V and J genes are TRBV29-1 and TRBJ2-3; 10 bases agree with TRBD1. Looked up from germline, CDR1 is SQVTM and CDR2 is ANQGSEA. The CDR3 extends over 15 amino acids. Unmatched junction bases numbered 2, after V lost 1 base and J lost 1 base.